This TCR beta chain comes out of a study of blood T cell repertoires in COVID-19. About the study: Sample material is recorded as cDNA or gDNA derived from T cells, B-cell-depleted T cells, or PBMCs.

As handled by the study authors: Amplifying reference gene primers gave estimates of nucleated cell counts. Sequencing was performed with immunoSEQ multiplex PCR; in TCRdb, only in-frame clones are kept and a portion is missing. V, J and clone size are taken as reported in that table, and D and trimming were inferred from the DNA itself. This sample has 97,000 or so clones, with more than 85% found just once. Looked up from germline, CDR1 is SGHRS and CDR2 is YFSETQ. This CDR3 has 15 residues. The germline V and J ends were trimmed by 0 bases and 5 bases, with 13 bases remaining between them. The sample consisted of peripheral blood. The V call is TRBV5-1, the J call TRBJ2-3; D might be TRBD2 (6 bases). The sequence was obtained from a man aged 50 to 60 with active or convalescent COVID-19. The CDR3 bases are TGCGCCAGCAGCTTGGTCTCTAGCGATCTAGATACGCAGTATTTT. Translation gives CASSLVSSDLDTQYF.